Below are 18 T cell receptor beta chains sequenced from a single sample in a study of Graves' ophthalmopathy and Graves' hyperthyroidism. As the template, RNA transcripts were used to amplify TCR beta CDR3 regions. RT-PCR with HTBI primers came first, then second-round multiplex PCR. MiXCR, run by TCRdb on the multiplex PCR reads, gives a single entry per CDR3 protein. The sample shows 660,000 or so distinct CDR3 sequences, 35% to 50% of them seen only once. Sequenced material: peripheral blood. All receptors come from an adult man with Graves' ophthalmopathy.

This clonotype was observed a single time. The germline gene is not matched at one end of the junction; a read error may be the cause. The chain recombines TRBV7-7 with TRBJ2-5; D possibly uses TRBD1 or TRBD2 (5 bases each). The CDR3 is made up of 13 amino acids. The germline V gene has CDR1 SSHAT and CDR2 FNYEAQ (reference sequence). As DNA, the CDR3 is TGTGCTAGCAGCGGAGACAGTCTGAGGGCCCAGTACTTC. Its translation is CASSGDSLRAQYF.

The gene calls are TRBV15 and TRBJ1-1; D is unresolved. Trimming left V 3 bases short and J 7 bases short, with 9 bases between. The CDR3 length is 12 residues. Germline loops: CDR1 LNHNV, CDR2 YYDKDF (reference sequence). The chain's CDR3 is CATSRIDGEAFF. The CDR3 DNA is TGTGCCACCAGCAGGATAGACGGTGAAGCTTTCTTT.

The chain combines TRBV7-2 with TRBJ1-2; D unresolved. The CDR3 is 16 amino acids. Per germline, CDR1 SGHTA and CDR2 FQGNSA. The germline V and J ends were trimmed by 1 base and 2 bases, with 14 bases remaining between them. The CDR3 bases are TGTGCCAGCAGCTTAGAGCTTCTGGGCAGAAACTATGGCTACACCTTC. Amino acid sequence: CASSLELLGRNYGYTF.

The chain uses TRBV7-9 and TRBJ1-6, with a possible D match to TRBD1 (6 bases). V was trimmed by 5 bases and J by 13 bases, leaving 12 bases between them. Germline lookup yields CDR1 SEHNR and CDR2 FQNEAQ (reference sequence). The CDR3 is 12 amino acids. CDR3 region: CASSEGHSPLHF. The CDR3 coding sequence is TGTGCCAGCAGCGAGGGACACTCGCCCCTCCACTTT. Based on the CDR3 plus reference TRBV7-9 and TRBJ1-6, the full variable domain is DTGVSQNPRHKITKRGQNVTFRCDPISEHNRLYWYRQTLGQGPEFLTYFQNEAQLEKSRLLSDRFSAERPKGSFSTLEIQRTEQGDSAMYLCASSEGHSPLHFGNGTRLTVT.

This clonotype came up once. An end of the junction does not agree with germline; a read error may underlie this. The chain is built from TRBV12-3 or TRBV12-4 and TRBJ2-6, with D possibly matching TRBD1 (5 bases). This CDR3 has 13 residues. CDR3 sequence: CASSLGRAYVLTF. CDR3 DNA: TGTGCCAGCAGTTTGGGCAGGGCCTACGTCCTGACTTTC.

The gene calls are TRBV2 and TRBJ1-4, with a weak D call TRBD1 (6 bases). V was shortened by 4 bases and J by 14 bases, with 23 bases between the two germline ends. The CDR3 spans 15 residues. CDR1 and CDR2 (germline): SNHLY, FYNNEI. This CDR3 is CASSGVGARMNGLFF. The CDR3 nucleotides are TGTGCCAGCAGTGGGGTGGGGGCTCGGATGAATGGGCTGTTTTTT.

This rearrangement joins TRBV7-2 to TRBJ2-7; D tentatively fits TRBD1 or TRBD2 (6 bases each). In germline, CDR1 is SGHTA, CDR2 FQGNSA. Between the trimmed V and J ends, which lost 5 bases and 7 bases, there was a span of 18 bases. This CDR3 contains 14 residues. CDR3: CASSVNRAGYEQYF. CDR3 nucleotides: TGTGCCAGCAGCGTGAACAGGGCGGGATATGAGCAGTACTTC.

The chain joins TRBV6-4 to TRBJ2-7; D is unresolved. This CDR3 region has 13 residues. With 3 bases removed from V and 6 bases from J, the gap between germline ends came to 12 bases. Germline lookup yields CDR1 MRHNA and CDR2 SNTAGT. CDR3 in amino acids: CASSEDSNSEQYF. CDR3 DNA sequence: TGTGCCAGCAGTGAAGATTCGAATTCCGAGCAGTACTTC.

In this sample, this clonotype turned up many times. The rearrangement joins TRBV7-8 to TRBJ1-2; D perhaps matches TRBD1 (6 bases). The length of the CDR3 is 16 residues. V was trimmed by 1 base and J by 0 bases, leaving 12 bases between them. Germline V gene lookup returns CDR1 SGHVS and CDR2 FQNEAQ. The CDR3 loop is CASSLVGGRANYGYTF. CDR3 coding DNA: TGTGCCAGCAGCTTAGTCGGGGGCAGAGCTAACTATGGCTACACCTTC.

On this clonotype: Being one base from a much bigger clone, this may be a read error. This sequence joins TRBV7-2 and TRBJ2-2, with 9 bases fitting TRBD1. The CDR3 runs 15 residues. Germline CDR1 SGHTA, CDR2 FQGNSA. The DNA of the CDR3 is TGTGCCAGCAGCGAGGACAGGGGATACACCGGGGAGCTGCTTTTT. This gives the protein CASSEDRGYTGELLF.

This clonotype was picked up many times. The V and J genes are TRBV12-3 or TRBV12-4 and TRBJ1-5; D is uncertain. The CDR3 is made up of 13 amino acids. V gave up 4 bases and J gave up 4 bases, with 8 bases separating them. For the CDR3, the DNA is TGTGCCAGCAGTTCCGATCCAAATCAGCCCCAGCATTTT. This gives the protein CASSSDPNQPQHF.

This clonotype was seen at least ten times. V and J are TRBV6-5 and TRBJ1-2; tentative D call: TRBD1 (6 bases). CDR1 and CDR2 from the germline V gene are MNHEY and SVGAGI. The CDR3 totals 15 residues. V was pared by 2 bases and J by 3 bases, with 13 bases between. This CDR3 reads CASSYSGRGYYGYTF. The CDR3 DNA sequence: TGTGCCAGCAGTTACAGTGGCAGGGGATACTATGGCTACACCTTC.

The table lists this clonotype with many counts. The V and J genes are TRBV5-1 and TRBJ2-7; D is uncertain. The CDR3 has 15 amino acids. Germline CDR1 and CDR2: SGHRS and YFSETQ. Trimming pared 0 bases from V and 2 bases from J, leaving 12 bases between. CDR3 sequence: CASSLASGHTYEQYF. The CDR3 DNA reads as TGCGCCAGCAGCTTGGCCTCGGGCCACACCTACGAGCAGTACTTC.

Points on this clonotype: This may be a read error, as it is one base from a much larger clone. The chain couples TRBV9 to TRBJ2-5; perhaps TRBD1 as D (5 bases). The length of the CDR3 is 16 residues. CDR1 is SGDLS and CDR2 is YYNGEE in the germline V gene. CDR3 DNA sequence: TGTGCCAGCAGCGAGTGGGGCGAGACCACCCGAGAGAACCAGTACTTC. Its translation is CASSEWGETTRENQYF.

This clonotype was counted ten times or more. The chain couples TRBV15 to TRBJ2-5, with 8 bases that match TRBD1. CDR1 and CDR2 from the germline V gene are LNHNV and YYDKDF (reference sequence). V trimming: 2 bases; J trimming: 5 bases; junction bases outside the gene matches: 7. The CDR3 has 15 residues. CDR3 loop: CATSRRPRTGETQYF. For the CDR3, the DNA is TGTGCCACCAGCAGAAGACCCAGGACAGGGGAGACCCAGTACTTC.

This clonotype was counted ten times or more. The rearrangement uses TRBV25-1 and TRBJ2-5; 7 nucleotides line up with TRBD2. V was clipped by 4 bases and J by 2 bases; unmatched bases: 7. The CDR3 is 15 residues long. CDR1 MGHDK and CDR2 SYGVNS come from the germline V gene. DNA for the CDR3: TGTGCCAGCAGTGGTAAAGCGGGATCTCAAGAGACCCAGTACTTC. Translating it yields CASSGKAGSQETQYF.

This clonotype was detected only a few times. The J gene is TRBJ2-7, the V gene TRBV9; possibly TRBD1 for D (5 bases). There are 14 residues in the CDR3. Germline V CDR1 and CDR2: SGDLS, YYNGEE. V was shortened by 4 bases and J by 3 bases, with 14 bases between the two germline ends. CDR3 loop: CASSFQDRDYEQYF. DNA of the CDR3: TGTGCCAGCAGCTTTCAAGACAGAGACTACGAGCAGTACTTC.

This chain uses TRBV2 with TRBJ1-1; 8 positions agree with TRBD1. Germline loops: CDR1 SNHLY, CDR2 FYNNEI. With V trimmed by 8 bases and J by 2 bases, 10 bases remained unmatched. This CDR3 contains 15 residues. CDR3 in amino acids: CASSPRGQDNTEAFF. CDR3 DNA: TGTGCCAGCTCACCAAGGGGACAGGACAACACTGAAGCTTTCTTT.